The rows below give T cell receptor beta chains drawn from one sample of a study of control samples from healthy donors and cancer patients. The protocol was immunoSEQ multiplex PCR, while the TCRdb copy is restricted to in-frame clones and leaves out a portion. In the table there are under 200,000 clones, 85% to 95% of which are singletons. Source material: blood. The receptors were gathered from an older woman in good health. CDR3s include the opening cysteine and the closing phenylalanine or tryptophan. D genes are given only for firm matches. Where a row states a size, it is once, few, many or the class of an expanded clone; other rows omit it.

V	D	size	J	CDR3	DNA
TRBV7-2	NA	NA	TRBJ2-7	CASSLGLSREQYF	TGTGCCAGCAGCTTGGGCCTCTCCAGGGAGCAGTACTTC
TRBV19	NA	NA	TRBJ1-5	CASSTQGTQPQHF	TGTGCCAGTAGTACCCAGGGCACTCAGCCCCAGCATTTT
TRBV9	NA	NA	TRBJ2-2	CASSVWGPGELFF	TGTGCCAGCAGCGTATGGGGCCCCGGGGAGCTGTTTTTT
TRBV2	TRBD1	NA	TRBJ1-2	CASSETGEGGYTF	TGTGCCAGCAGTGAGACAGGGGAGGGTGGCTACACCTTC
TRBV7-9	NA	NA	TRBJ1-5	CASSPEAFQPQHF	TGTGCCAGTAGCCCGGAGGCGTTCCAGCCCCAGCATTTT
TRBV19	NA	NA	TRBJ1-1	CSSRGHRGVTEAFF	TGCTCATCTAGGGGACACCGGGGGGTCACTGAAGCTTTCTTT
TRBV7-2	NA	NA	TRBJ1-1	CASSPRINTEAFF	TGTGCCAGCAGCCCAAGAATCAACACTGAAGCTTTCTTT
TRBV6-5	TRBD1	NA	TRBJ1-1	CASSYGQGVISEAFF	TGTGCCAGCAGTTACGGACAGGGGGTGATATCTGAAGCTTTCTTT
TRBV21-1	NA	NA	TRBJ2-7	CASSKETSGGRYF	TGTGCCAGCAGCAAAGAGACTAGCGGGGGCCGGTACTTC
TRBV5-6	NA	NA	TRBJ1-2	CASSLVGQGSYGYTF	TGTGCCAGCAGCTTGGTAGGGCAGGGTTCCTATGGCTACACCTTC
TRBV19	NA	NA	TRBJ2-2	CASSIRGGAGELFF	TGTGCCAGTAGTATTAGAGGAGGGGCCGGGGAGCTGTTTTTT
TRBV2	NA	once	TRBJ2-7	CASRRDIAYEQYF	TGTGCCAGCAGAAGGGACATCGCCTACGAGCAGTACTTC
TRBV11-3	TRBD2	NA	TRBJ2-1	CASSLGARGGTYNEQFF	TGTGCCAGCAGCTTAGGCGCGCGGGGGGGGACCTACAATGAGCAGTTCTTC
TRBV24-1	NA	NA	TRBJ2-7	CATSDSNSYEQYF	TGTGCCACCAGTGATTCGAACTCCTACGAGCAGTACTTC
TRBV6-5	TRBD1	NA	TRBJ1-5	CASSWSRGHQPQHF	TGTGCCAGCAGTTGGTCCAGGGGGCATCAGCCCCAGCATTTT
TRBV4-3	NA	NA	TRBJ1-2	CASSQDIYELTGLGPNYGYTF	TGCGCCAGCAGCCAAGATATTTACGAGCTTACAGGATTAGGACCTAACTATGGCTACACCTTC
TRBV6-2/TRBV6-3	NA	NA	TRBJ1-6	CASSKWTISYNSPLHF	TGTGCCAGCAGTAAGTGGACAATCTCCTATAATTCACCCCTCCACTTT
TRBV7-9	NA	NA	TRBJ1-4	CASSPSGGPEKLFF	TGTGCCAGCAGCCCTTCAGGAGGACCCGAAAAACTGTTTTTT
TRBV5-1	TRBD1	NA	TRBJ1-2	CASQGQTYGYTF	TGCGCCAGCCAGGGACAGACTTATGGCTACACCTTC
TRBV5-8	TRBD1	NA	TRBJ1-1	CASSHGDSQNTEAFF	TGTGCCAGCAGCCACGGGGACAGCCAGAACACTGAAGCTTTCTTT
TRBV19	TRBD2	NA	TRBJ2-2	CASRYPPVLAGVPNTGELFF	TGTGCCAGTAGGTATCCCCCCGTGTTAGCGGGCGTCCCGAACACCGGGGAGCTGTTTTTT
TRBV5-4	NA	NA	TRBJ1-2	CASSLNALGYTF	TGTGCCAGCAGCTTGAACGCCCTGGGCTACACCTTC
TRBV5-6	NA	NA	TRBJ2-5	CASSWSGTHLGETQYF	TGTGCCAGCAGCTGGTCCGGGACACACCTCGGGGAGACCCAGTACTTC
TRBV2	TRBD1	NA	TRBJ1-2	CASSRNRGMMEGYTF	TGTGCCAGCAGTCGGAACAGGGGGATGATGGAGGGCTACACCTTC
TRBV27	TRBD1	NA	TRBJ1-2	CASRPWTGVYGYTF	TGTGCCAGCAGGCCCTGGACAGGGGTCTATGGCTACACCTTC
TRBV5-1	TRBD1	NA	TRBJ2-1	CASSPTGGGLGEQFF	TGCGCCAGCAGCCCCACAGGGGGCGGGCTCGGTGAGCAGTTCTTC
TRBV15	NA	NA	TRBJ1-1	CATSQVMNTEAFF	TGTGCCACCTCACAGGTTATGAACACTGAAGCTTTCTTT
TRBV3-1/TRBV3-2	NA	NA	TRBJ2-7	CASSPPGGSGREYF	TGTGCCAGCAGCCCCCCCGGGGGCAGCGGGCGAGAGTACTTC
TRBV25-1	NA	NA	TRBJ1-4	CASSEFGREDEKLFF	TGTGCCAGCAGTGAATTTGGCAGGGAGGATGAAAAACTGTTTTTT
TRBV6-5	NA	NA	TRBJ1-5	CASSYSGARNQPQHF	TGTGCCAGCAGTTACTCAGGGGCGAGAAATCAGCCCCAGCATTTT
TRBV7-8	NA	NA	TRBJ2-6	CASSLALGTGANVLTF	TGTGCCAGCAGCTTAGCGCTGGGGACTGGGGCCAACGTCCTGACTTTC
TRBV7-2	NA	NA	TRBJ2-2	CASSITGTRTTGELFF	TGTGCCAGCAGCATAACCGGGACAAGGACCACCGGGGAGCTGTTTTTT
TRBV6-5	NA	NA	TRBJ2-3	CASSYSVTSTDTQYF	TGTGCCAGCAGTTACTCGGTTACTAGCACAGATACGCAGTATTTT
TRBV5-4	NA	few	TRBJ2-2	CASSLPGARTGELFF	TGTGCCAGCAGCCTGCCAGGGGCTAGGACCGGGGAGCTGTTTTTT
TRBV6-2/TRBV6-3	NA	NA	TRBJ1-5	CASSYSTRGQPQHF	TGTGCCAGCAGTTACTCGACCCGGGGTCAGCCCCAGCATTTT
TRBV5-1	TRBD1	NA	TRBJ1-4	CASSLGQGATNEKLFF	TGCGCCAGCAGCTTAGGCCAGGGGGCAACTAATGAAAAACTGTTTTTT
TRBV18	TRBD1	once	TRBJ1-1	CASSPRTGQGNTEAFF	TGTGCCAGCTCACCAAGGACAGGACAAGGGAACACTGAAGCTTTCTTT
TRBV10-3	NA	once	TRBJ1-2	CAISESSRGDYGYTF	TGTGCCATCAGTGAGTCCTCCAGGGGCGACTATGGCTACACCTTC
TRBV6-1	NA	NA	TRBJ1-2	CASSEDINYGYTF	TGTGCCAGCAGTGAGGACATTAACTATGGCTACACCTTC
TRBV5-6	TRBD1	NA	TRBJ1-1	CASSFTTGGVTEAFF	TGTGCCAGCAGCTTTACCACAGGGGGCGTTACTGAAGCTTTCTTT
TRBV6-6	NA	NA	TRBJ1-5	CASSSGGDGPQHF	TGTGCCAGCAGTAGTGGGGGGGACGGACCCCAGCATTTT
TRBV19	NA	NA	TRBJ2-2	CASGATRGAAGELFF	TGTGCCAGTGGCGCGACCAGGGGCGCCGCCGGGGAGCTGTTTTTT
TRBV7-2	TRBD1	NA	TRBJ1-5	CASSYGQDLGPQHF	TGTGCCAGCAGCTATGGACAGGACTTGGGGCCCCAGCATTTT
TRBV4-3	NA	NA	TRBJ1-1	CASSQISSGEAFF	TGCGCCAGCAGCCAAATTTCTTCCGGTGAAGCTTTCTTT
TRBV30	TRBD2	NA	TRBJ2-2	CAWRAGANTGELFF	TGTGCCTGGAGGGCGGGGGCGAACACCGGGGAGCTGTTTTTT
TRBV3-1/TRBV3-2	TRBD1	NA	TRBJ1-2	CASSDFGQGELGYTF	TGTGCCAGCAGCGATTTTGGACAGGGTGAACTGGGCTACACCTTC
TRBV24-1	TRBD1	NA	TRBJ2-2	CATSDSGTGLSFYTGELFF	TGTGCCACCAGTGATTCCGGGACAGGGCTTTCCTTTTACACCGGGGAGCTGTTTTTT
TRBV3-1/TRBV3-2	NA	NA	TRBJ1-1	CASSSSEEGGGEAFF	TGTGCCAGCAGCTCTTCCGAGGAGGGTGGTGGTGAAGCTTTCTTT
TRBV30	NA	once	TRBJ1-5	CAWSVPGGSNQPQHF	TGTGCCTGGAGTGTACCGGGGGGTAGCAATCAGCCCCAGCATTTT
TRBV9	NA	NA	TRBJ2-2	CASSGELFEGEIGTGELFF	TGTGCCAGCAGCGGTGAACTCTTTGAGGGGGAGATCGGCACCGGGGAGCTGTTTTTT
TRBV25-1	NA	NA	TRBJ1-6	CASSEQGIPPLHF	TGTGCCAGCAGTGAACAGGGGATACCACCCCTCCACTTT
TRBV3-1/TRBV3-2	TRBD1	NA	TRBJ1-2	CASSQPQGASYGYTF	TGTGCCAGCAGCCAACCCCAGGGGGCTAGCTATGGCTACACCTTC
TRBV5-6	NA	few	TRBJ2-7	CASSAFRGEQYF	TGTGCCAGCAGTGCATTTCGGGGCGAGCAGTACTTC
TRBV5-6	TRBD1	NA	TRBJ1-6	CASSSGQANSPLHF	TGTGCCAGCAGCTCGGGACAGGCTAATTCACCCCTCCACTTT
TRBV12-3/TRBV12-4	NA	once	TRBJ1-3	CASRGEPGNTIYF	TGTGCCAGCAGGGGGGAACCTGGAAACACCATATATTTT
TRBV20-1	TRBD2	once	TRBJ2-3	CSASGLAGGGTDTQYF	TGCAGTGCTAGTGGCCTAGCGGGGGGGGGCACAGATACGCAGTATTTT